The following is a T cell receptor (beta chain) sequence with its context. This CDR3 is 13 amino acids long. The V end lost 7 bases, the J end lost 4 bases, and 13 bases lay between the germline ends. Germline V gives CDR1 SQVTM, CDR2 ANQGSEA. This record comes from a study of cytomegalovirus exposure and HLA in healthy donors. Use of 60 Vbeta and 13 Jbeta primers characterized the PCR. Profiled with immunoSEQ multiplex PCR; TCRdb holds only in-frame clones, not every one. The sample yields fewer than 100,000 clones, over 70% seen once. Input material: PBMCs. The chain couples TRBV29-1 to TRBJ2-2; tentative D call: TRBD1 (7 bases). This sequence was found in a male donor in good health and CMV-seronegative. CDR3 in DNA: TGCAGCGGGAGGGGACAGTTCACCGGGGAGCTGTTTTTT. Encoded protein: CSGRGQFTGELFF.